These 4 T cell receptor beta chains originate from one sample sequenced in a study of cytomegalovirus exposure and HLA in healthy donors. Primers for the PCR totalled 60 Vbeta and 13 Jbeta. The method was immunoSEQ multiplex PCR; TCRdb's version includes in-frame clones alone and lacks a portion of them. The table includes fewer than 200,000 clones, 70% to 80% detected once. The sample taken for sequencing was PBMCs. The receptor set was obtained from a female donor in good health and CMV-seronegative.

The chain joins TRBV5-8 to TRBJ1-4, with TRBD1 as a possible D gene (5 bases). Germline-derived CDR1 and CDR2 are SGHTS and YDEGEE. The germline V and J ends were trimmed by 4 bases and 11 bases, with 18 bases remaining between them. CDR3 length: 14 residues. The CDR3 here is CASSPNQGSGKLFF. DNA for the CDR3: TGTGCCAGCAGCCCAAACCAGGGATCCGGGAAACTGTTTTTT.

This clone was observed a handful of times. The chain carries TRBV7-9 and TRBJ2-3, with a weak D call TRBD1 (5 bases). The CDR3 is 15 residues long. The germline V gene encodes CDR1 SEHNR and CDR2 FQNEAQ (reference sequence). Between the trimmed V and J ends, which lost 5 bases and 2 bases, there was a span of 14 bases. The CDR3 region has the DNA TGTGCCAGCAGCGTACAGGCCTACATCACAGATACGCAGTATTTT. As protein: CASSVQAYITDTQYF.

The rearrangement links TRBV15 to TRBJ2-5, with 7 bases aligning to TRBD2. In germline, CDR1 is LNHNV, CDR2 YYDKDF (reference sequence). J was trimmed by 4 bases and V by 9 bases; bases with no gene match: 8. This CDR3 is built from 13 residues. The CDR3 is CATLRGLGETQYF. CDR3 nucleotides: TGTGCCACGTTGCGGGGGTTAGGAGAGACCCAGTACTTC.

The DNA for the CDR3 is TGTGCCATGGATGGGGGGGGGCCCCAGCATTTT. Translated, it gives CAMDGGGPQHF. The rearrangement uses TRBV10-3 and TRBJ1-5, with a weak D call TRBD1 (5 bases). Germline V gives CDR1 ENHRY, CDR2 SYGVKD. The V gene lost 9 bases and the J gene lost 9 bases, with 12 bases spanning the gap. The CDR3 is 11 residues long.